This T cell receptor (beta chain) emerged from a study of T cell changes during pregnancy in multiple sclerosis. CDR1 is MNHNY and CDR2 is SVGAGI in the germline V gene (reference sequence). V was clipped by 5 bases and J by 2 bases; unmatched bases: 12. This CDR3 contains 16 residues. Assay: immunoSEQ multiplex PCR; the TCRdb copy retains only in-frame clones and omits some. The sample yields roughly 49,000 clones, about 90% seen once. This TCR was recovered from a female donor in good health, enrolled as a control in a pregnancy study. The rearrangement uses TRBV6-6 and TRBJ2-7; 7 bases match TRBD1. The input for sequencing was CD4+ T cells from peripheral blood mononuclear cells, taken in the second trimester of pregnancy. CDR3 loop: CASSPRGRGGTYEQYF. CDR3 coding DNA: TGTGCCAGCAGTCCTCGGGGTCGAGGGGGCACCTACGAGCAGTACTTC.